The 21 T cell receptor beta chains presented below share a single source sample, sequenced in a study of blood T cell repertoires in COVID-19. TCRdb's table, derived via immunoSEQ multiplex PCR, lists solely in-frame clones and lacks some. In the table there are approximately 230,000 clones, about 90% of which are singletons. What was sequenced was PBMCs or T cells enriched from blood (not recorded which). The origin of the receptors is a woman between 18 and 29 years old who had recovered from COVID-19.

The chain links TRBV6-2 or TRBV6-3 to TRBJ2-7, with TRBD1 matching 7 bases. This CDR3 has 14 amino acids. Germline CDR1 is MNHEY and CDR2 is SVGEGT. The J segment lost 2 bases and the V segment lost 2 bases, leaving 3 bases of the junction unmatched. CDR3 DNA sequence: TGTGCCAGCAGTTACACTCAGGGGGCCTACGAGCAGTACTTC. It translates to CASSYTQGAYEQYF.

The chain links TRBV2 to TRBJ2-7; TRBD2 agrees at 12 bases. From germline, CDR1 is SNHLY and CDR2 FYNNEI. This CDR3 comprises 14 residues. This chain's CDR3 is CSSTSGSLSYEQYF. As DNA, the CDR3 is TGTTCCTCGACTAGCGGGAGCCTATCCTACGAGCAGTACTTC.

The CDR3 spells CASSLLPGQGFNEQFF. The CDR3 DNA is TGTGCCAGCAGCTTACTCCCCGGACAGGGGTTCAATGAGCAGTTCTTC. V is TRBV7-3 and J is TRBJ2-1; TRBD1 aligns across 9 bases. The germline CDR1 and CDR2 sequences are SGHTA and FQGTGA. The CDR3 sequence is 16 residues long. V lost 2 bases and J lost 6; bases outside the gene matches: 8. Supplemented by reference TRBV7-3 and TRBJ2-1, the full variable domain reads GAGVSQTPSNKVTEKGKYVELRCDPISGHTALYWYRQSLGQGPEFLIYFQGTGAADDSGLPNDRFFAVRPEGSVSTLKIQRTERGDSAVYLCASSLLPGQGFNEQFFGPGTRLTVL.

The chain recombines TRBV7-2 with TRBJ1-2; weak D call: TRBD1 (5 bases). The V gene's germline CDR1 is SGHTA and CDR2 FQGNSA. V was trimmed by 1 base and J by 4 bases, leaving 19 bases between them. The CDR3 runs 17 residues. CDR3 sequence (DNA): TGTGCCAGCAGCTTAGGGGGCCCAAGAGTGGTTGGCTATGGCTACACCTTC. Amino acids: CASSLGGPRVVGYGYTF.

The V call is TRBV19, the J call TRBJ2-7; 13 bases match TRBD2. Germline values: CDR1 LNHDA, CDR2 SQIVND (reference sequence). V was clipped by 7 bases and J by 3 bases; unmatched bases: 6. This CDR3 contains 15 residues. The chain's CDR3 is CASTSGLAGVYEQYF. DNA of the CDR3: TGTGCCAGTACCTCCGGACTAGCGGGAGTCTACGAGCAGTACTTC.

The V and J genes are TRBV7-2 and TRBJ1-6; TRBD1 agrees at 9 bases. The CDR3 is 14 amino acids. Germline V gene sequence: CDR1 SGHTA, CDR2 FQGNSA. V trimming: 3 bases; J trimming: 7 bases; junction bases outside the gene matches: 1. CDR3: CASSFTGGNSPLHF. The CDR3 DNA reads TGTGCCAGCAGCTTCACAGGGGGCAATTCACCCCTCCACTTT.

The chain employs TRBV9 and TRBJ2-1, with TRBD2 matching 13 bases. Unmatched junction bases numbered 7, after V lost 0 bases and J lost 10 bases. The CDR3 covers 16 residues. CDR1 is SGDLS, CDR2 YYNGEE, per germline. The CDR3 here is CASSVGGLAGAGEQFF. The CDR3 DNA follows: TGTGCCAGCAGCGTAGGAGGACTAGCGGGAGCCGGCGAGCAGTTCTTC. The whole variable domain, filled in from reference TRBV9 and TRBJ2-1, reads DSGVTQTPKHLITATGQRVTLRCSPRSGDLSVYWYQQSLDQGLQFLIQYYNGEERAKGNILERFSAQQFPDLHSELNLSSLELGDSALYFCASSVGGLAGAGEQFFGPGTRLTVL.

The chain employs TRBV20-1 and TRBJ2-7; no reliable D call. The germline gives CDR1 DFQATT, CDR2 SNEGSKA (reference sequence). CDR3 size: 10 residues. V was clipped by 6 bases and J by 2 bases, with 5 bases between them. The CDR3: CSASAYEQYF. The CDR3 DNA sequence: TGCAGTGCCTCAGCCTACGAGCAGTACTTC.

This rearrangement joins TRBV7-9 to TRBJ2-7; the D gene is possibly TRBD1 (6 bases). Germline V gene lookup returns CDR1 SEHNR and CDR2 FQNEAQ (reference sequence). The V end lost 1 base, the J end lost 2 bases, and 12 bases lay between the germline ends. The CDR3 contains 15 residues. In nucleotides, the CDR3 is TGTGCCAGCAGCTTAGAACAGGGACGCGCCTACGAGCAGTACTTC. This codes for CASSLEQGRAYEQYF. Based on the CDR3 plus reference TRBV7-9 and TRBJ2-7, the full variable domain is DTGVSQNPRHKITKRGQNVTFRCDPISEHNRLYWYRQTLGQGPEFLTYFQNEAQLEKSRLLSDRFSAERPKGSFSTLEIQRTEQGDSAMYLCASSLEQGRAYEQYFGPGTRLTVT.

The CDR3 here is CASRDRSAGTYEQYF. The DNA for the CDR3 is TGTGCCAGCAGAGACAGGTCTGCTGGAACCTACGAGCAGTACTTC. V is TRBV6-5 and J is TRBJ2-7; the D gene is possibly TRBD1 (6 bases). The CDR3 is 15 residues long. Trimming took off 6 bases at V and 2 bases at J, with 17 bases between the two ends. From germline, CDR1 is MNHEY and CDR2 SVGAGI.

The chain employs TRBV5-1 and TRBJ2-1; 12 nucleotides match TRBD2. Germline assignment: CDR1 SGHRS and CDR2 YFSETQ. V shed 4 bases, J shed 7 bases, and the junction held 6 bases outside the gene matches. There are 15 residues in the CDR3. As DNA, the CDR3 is TGCGCCAGCAGCGGAACTAGCGGGAGGTCTAATGAGCAGTTCTTC. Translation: CASSGTSGRSNEQFF. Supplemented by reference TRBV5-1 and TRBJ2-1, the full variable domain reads KAGVTQTPRYLIKTRGQQVTLSCSPISGHRSVSWYQQTPGQGLQFLFEYFSETQRNKGNFPGRFSGRQFSNSRSEMNVSTLELGDSALYLCASSGTSGRSNEQFFGPGTRLTVL.

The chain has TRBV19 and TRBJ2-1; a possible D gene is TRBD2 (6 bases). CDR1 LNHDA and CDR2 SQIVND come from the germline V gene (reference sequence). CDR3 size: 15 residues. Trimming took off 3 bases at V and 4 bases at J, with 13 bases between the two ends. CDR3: CASSIPMGGYNEQFF. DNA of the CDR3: TGTGCCAGTAGTATCCCCATGGGGGGATACAATGAGCAGTTCTTC. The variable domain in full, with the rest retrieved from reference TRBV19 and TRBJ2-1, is DGGITQSPKYLFRKEGQNVTLSCEQNLNHDAMYWYRQDPGQGLRLIYYSQIVNDFQKGDIAEGYSVSREKKESFPLTVTSAQKNPTAFYLCASSIPMGGYNEQFFGPGTRLTVL.

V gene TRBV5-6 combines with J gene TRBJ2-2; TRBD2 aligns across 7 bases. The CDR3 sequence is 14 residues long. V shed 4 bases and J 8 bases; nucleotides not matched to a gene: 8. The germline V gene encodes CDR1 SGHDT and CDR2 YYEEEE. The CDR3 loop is CASSDRLAGGELFF. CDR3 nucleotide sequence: TGTGCCAGCAGCGATCGACTAGCTGGGGGGGAGCTGTTTTTT.

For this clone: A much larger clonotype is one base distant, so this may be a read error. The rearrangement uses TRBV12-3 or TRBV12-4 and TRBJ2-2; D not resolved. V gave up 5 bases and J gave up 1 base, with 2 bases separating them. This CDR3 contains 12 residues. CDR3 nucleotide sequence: TGTGCCAGCAGTCTGAACACCGGGGAGCTGTTTTTT. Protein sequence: CASSLNTGELFF.

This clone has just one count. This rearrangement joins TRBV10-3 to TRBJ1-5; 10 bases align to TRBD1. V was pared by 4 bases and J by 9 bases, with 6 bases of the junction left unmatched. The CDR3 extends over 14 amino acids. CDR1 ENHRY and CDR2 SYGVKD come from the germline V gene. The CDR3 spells CAISGRDRGGPQHF. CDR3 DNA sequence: TGTGCCATCAGTGGCCGGGACAGGGGAGGGCCCCAGCATTTT.

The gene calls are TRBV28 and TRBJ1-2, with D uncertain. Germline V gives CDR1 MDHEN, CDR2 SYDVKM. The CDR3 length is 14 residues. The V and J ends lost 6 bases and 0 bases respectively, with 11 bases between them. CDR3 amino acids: CASSRTGANYGYTF. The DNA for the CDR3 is TGTGCCAGCAGCCGGACCGGGGCTAACTATGGCTACACCTTC.

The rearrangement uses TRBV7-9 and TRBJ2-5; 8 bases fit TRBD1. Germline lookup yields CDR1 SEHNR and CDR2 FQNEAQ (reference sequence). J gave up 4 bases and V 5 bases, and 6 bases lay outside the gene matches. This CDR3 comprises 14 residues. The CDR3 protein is CASSLTGGPETQYF. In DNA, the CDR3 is TGTGCCAGCAGCCTAACAGGGGGTCCAGAGACCCAGTACTTC.

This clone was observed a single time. CDR3: CASTFRDRGTEAFF. The CDR3 DNA follows: TGTGCCAGCACATTTAGGGACAGGGGCACTGAAGCTTTCTTT. The chain employs TRBV28 and TRBJ1-1; 10 positions match TRBD1. The V gene's germline CDR1 is MDHEN and CDR2 SYDVKM. J lost 4 bases, V lost 7 bases, and 6 bases had no gene match. CDR3 size: 14 residues. The whole variable domain, filled in from reference TRBV28 and TRBJ1-1, reads DVKVTQSSRYLVKRTGEKVFLECVQDMDHENMFWYRQDPGLGLRLIYFSYDVKMKEKGDIPEGYSVSREKKERFSLILESASTNQTSMYLCASTFRDRGTEAFFGQGTRLTVV.

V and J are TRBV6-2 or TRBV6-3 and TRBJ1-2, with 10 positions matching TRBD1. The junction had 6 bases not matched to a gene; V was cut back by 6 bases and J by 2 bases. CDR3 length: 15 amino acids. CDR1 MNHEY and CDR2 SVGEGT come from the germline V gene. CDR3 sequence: CASSPTGQGNYGYTF. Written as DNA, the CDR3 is TGTGCCAGCAGCCCTACGGGACAGGGGAACTATGGCTACACCTTC.

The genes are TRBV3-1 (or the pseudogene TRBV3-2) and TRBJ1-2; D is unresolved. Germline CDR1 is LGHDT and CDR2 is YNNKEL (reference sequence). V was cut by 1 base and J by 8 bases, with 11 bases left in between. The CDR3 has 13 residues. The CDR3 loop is CASSQGSRGGYTF. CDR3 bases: TGTGCCAGCAGCCAAGGGTCCCGAGGAGGCTACACCTTC.

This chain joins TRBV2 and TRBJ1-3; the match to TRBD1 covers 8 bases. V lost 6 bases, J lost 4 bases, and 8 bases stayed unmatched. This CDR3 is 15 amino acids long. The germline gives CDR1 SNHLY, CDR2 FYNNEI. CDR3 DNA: TGTGCCAGCAGCGACCAGGGGGCGCAGGGAAACACCATATATTTT. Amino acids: CASSDQGAQGNTIYF.